What follows describes a single T cell receptor (beta chain). Its antigen is unidentified. The sample has other DNA sequences that encode this CDR3 too. The data derive from a study of shared clonotypes between healthy human individuals. Points from the study as a whole: The sharing of 5% to 5.5% of naive CD4 clonotypes was seen across a handful of donors.

Donors included only healthy HIV-negative adults lacking recent acute infections or vaccinations. The CDR3 contains 15 residues. J was trimmed by 1 base and V by 2 bases; bases with no gene match: 4. CDR1 and CDR2 from the germline V gene are KGHSH and LQKENI. Researchers ran the assay at a deep level. Researchers divided each subset's genomic DNA evenly across several immunoSEQ plates. TCRdb's table, derived via immunoSEQ multiplex PCR, lists solely in-frame clones and lacks some. The sample has approximately 2.5 million clones, roughly 93% seen once; the top ten hold around 0.37%. The rearrangement uses TRBV18 and TRBJ2-7, with TRBD1 identical over 8 bases. The sequenced sample consisted of naive CD4+ T cells from PBMCs. The subset here: CD45RA+ positively selected. The TCR originated in a man in his late teens or twenties in good health. Some clones in this sample may be carry-over from other donors' samples. CDR3 coding DNA: TGTGCCAGCTCACCAGGACAGGGTCCGTCCTACGAGCAGTACTTC. Amino acids: CASSPGQGPSYEQYF.